The 25 T cell receptor beta chains reported below all come from one sample, sequenced in a study of blood T cell repertoires in COVID-19. TCRdb keeps only in-frame clones here, not all; method: immunoSEQ multiplex PCR. The data hold some 93,000 clones, with approximately 86% observed a single time. What was sequenced was peripheral blood. The receptors originated from a woman older than 75 with acute or convalescent COVID-19.

V is TRBV5-1 and J is TRBJ2-7; possibly TRBD1 for D (6 bases). Trimming cost V 2 bases and J 2 bases, with 23 bases left between them. Germline lookup yields CDR1 SGHRS and CDR2 YFSETQ. CDR3 length equals 18 residues. CDR3 in DNA: TGCGCCAGCAGCTTATCACCCAGGGGTCCTCTCATCCCCTACGAGCAGTACTTC. Residues: CASSLSPRGPLIPYEQYF.

The V call is TRBV5-6, the J call TRBJ1-2, with 7 bases identical to TRBD1. This CDR3 contains 14 residues. V lost 4 bases to trimming and J lost 5 bases; unmatched junction nucleotides: 8. CDR1 SGHDT and CDR2 YYEEEE come from the germline V gene. In DNA, the CDR3 is TGTGCCAGCAGCCACGACAGGGACGGGTATGGCTACACCTTC. Translation: CASSHDRDGYGYTF.

This chain uses TRBV10-3 with TRBJ1-5; tentative D call: TRBD1 (6 bases). The CDR3 length is 15 residues. Trimming left V 0 bases short and J 1 base short, with 7 bases between. CDR1 and CDR2 from the germline V gene are ENHRY and SYGVKD. In DNA, the CDR3 is TGTGCCATCAGTGAGTCAGGGGGAAGCAATCAGCCCCAGCATTTT. Amino acids: CAISESGGSNQPQHF.

The V gene is TRBV5-1, the J gene TRBJ2-7; 11 nucleotides line up with TRBD2. V gave up 5 bases and J gave up 0 bases; unmatched junction bases: 4. The CDR3 consists of 15 residues. Germline V gene data show CDR1 as SGHRS and CDR2 as YFSETQ. The CDR3 is CASSSTSGNSYEQYF. The CDR3 coding sequence is TGCGCCAGCAGTTCGACTAGCGGGAACTCCTACGAGCAGTACTTC.

The DNA of the CDR3 is TGTGCCAGTAGTATCGGGGTGGCAGGGGCCTATAATGAAAAACTGTTTTTT. This sequence encodes CASSIGVAGAYNEKLFF. The chain joins TRBV19 to TRBJ1-4; maybe TRBD1 (6 bases). V was cut by 3 bases and J by 4 bases, with 18 bases left in between. Germline V lookup: CDR1 LNHDA, CDR2 SQIVND (reference sequence). The CDR3 sequence is 17 residues long.

The chain employs TRBV6-1 and TRBJ1-3; D perhaps matches TRBD1 (5 bases). The V gene's germline CDR1 is MNHNS and CDR2 SASEGT. Trimming removed 3 bases from V and 1 base from J, with 7 bases in between. This CDR3 comprises 14 residues. The CDR3 loop is CASSDRVSGNTIYF. In nucleotides, the CDR3 is TGTGCCAGCAGTGACAGGGTTTCTGGAAACACCATATATTTT.

The rearrangement joins TRBV12-3 or TRBV12-4 to TRBJ2-7, with D perhaps TRBD1 (5 bases). CDR3 length equals 13 residues. The germline V and J ends were trimmed by 5 bases and 3 bases, with 11 bases remaining between them. The DNA of the CDR3 is TGTGCCAGCAGTGTGCAGGGCTACTACGAGCAGTACTTC. Its translation: CASSVQGYYEQYF.

This chain links TRBV2 with TRBJ2-7, with 9 bases that match TRBD1. The CDR3 is 13 amino acids. Germline CDR1 is SNHLY and CDR2 is FYNNEI. V was pared by 8 bases and J by 7 bases, with 9 bases of the junction left unmatched. The CDR3 region has the DNA TGTGCCAGCGGCCGGGACAGGGAGTTGGAGCAGTACTTC. Translated: CASGRDRELEQYF. Using reference TRBV2 and TRBJ2-7 for the parts outside the CDR3, the full variable domain is EPEVTQTPSHQVTQMGQEVILRCVPISNHLYFYWYRQILGQKVEFLVSFYNNEISEKSEIFDDQFSVERPDGSNFTLKIRSTKLEDSAMYFCASGRDRELEQYFGPGTRLTVT.

The chain links TRBV5-1 to TRBJ1-1; 7 bases fit TRBD1. V dropped 3 bases and J dropped 1; count of bases not matched to a gene: 6. This CDR3 spans 15 amino acids. Germline CDR1 is SGHRS and CDR2 is YFSETQ. The CDR3: CASSSSGTENTEAFF. Here the CDR3 DNA reads TGCGCCAGCAGCTCGTCCGGGACAGAGAACACTGAAGCTTTCTTT.

The genes are TRBV6-6 and TRBJ1-1; D may be TRBD1 (6 bases). The CDR3 totals 14 residues. V was trimmed by 5 bases and J by 0 bases, leaving 10 bases between them. CDR1 is MNHNY and CDR2 is SVGAGI in the germline V gene (reference sequence). The CDR3 loop is CASSRGQLNTEAFF. The CDR3 DNA is TGTGCCAGCAGTCGCGGACAGTTGAACACTGAAGCTTTCTTT.

The chain recombines TRBV6-5 with TRBJ1-1; D not certain. This CDR3 comprises 13 residues. Trimming pared 0 bases from V and 11 bases from J, leaving 13 bases between. Per the germline V gene, CDR1 is MNHEY and CDR2 is SVGAGI. The CDR3 DNA sequence: TGTGCCAGCAGTTACTCGGGCACGGTGAAGGCTTTCTTT. Amino acids: CASSYSGTVKAFF.

This clone has a single count. This chain joins TRBV11-2 and TRBJ2-2, with TRBD1 identical over 9 bases. The CDR3 extends over 16 amino acids. Per germline, CDR1 SGHAT and CDR2 FQNNGV. V lost 5 bases and J lost 0; bases outside the gene matches: 4. CDR3 DNA: TGTGCCAGCAGCCCGCGACAGGGGGCGAACACCGGGGAGCTGTTTTTT. It encodes CASSPRQGANTGELFF. Supplemented by reference TRBV11-2 and TRBJ2-2, the full variable domain reads EAGVAQSPRYKIIEKRQSVAFWCNPISGHATLYWYQQILGQGPKLLIQFQNNGVVDDSQLPKDRFSAERLKGVDSTLKIQPAKLEDSAVYLCASSPRQGANTGELFFGEGSRLTVL.

V usage is TRBV28 and J usage is TRBJ1-5; possibly TRBD1 for D (5 bases). The V gene lost 3 bases and the J gene lost 5 bases, with 8 bases spanning the gap. The CDR3 contains 13 residues. Germline V gene lookup returns CDR1 MDHEN and CDR2 SYDVKM. In nucleotides, the CDR3 is TGTGCCAGCAGTTTCGTAGGGGATCAGCCCCAGCATTTT. Amino acid sequence: CASSFVGDQPQHF. Looking up the rest from reference TRBV28 and TRBJ1-5 gives the full variable domain: DVKVTQSSRYLVKRTGEKVFLECVQDMDHENMFWYRQDPGLGLRLIYFSYDVKMKEKGDIPEGYSVSREKKERFSLILESASTNQTSMYLCASSFVGDQPQHFGDGTRLSIL.

The chain combines TRBV30 with TRBJ1-1; D is unresolved. This CDR3 comprises 12 residues. Germline CDR1 GTSNPN, CDR2 SVGIG (reference sequence). V was pared by 0 bases and J by 5 bases, with 7 bases between. The DNA for the CDR3 is TGTGCCTGGAGTGTTTCGGGGACTGAAGCTTTCTTT. As protein: CAWSVSGTEAFF.

This chain joins TRBV2 and TRBJ1-2, with 9 bases matching TRBD1. The CDR3 is 14 residues long. V gave up 6 bases and J gave up 8 bases; unmatched junction bases: 10. The germline CDR1 and CDR2 sequences are SNHLY and FYNNEI. CDR3 protein: CASSRQGEILGYTF. In nucleotides, the CDR3 is TGTGCCAGCAGCCGACAGGGGGAGATCCTAGGCTACACCTTC.

In this sample, this clone turned up once. V gene TRBV15 combines with J gene TRBJ2-2; a weak D match, TRBD2 (5 bases). The CDR3 is 15 amino acids. The V and J ends lost 2 bases and 3 bases respectively, with 10 bases between them. The germline V gene has CDR1 LNHNV and CDR2 YYDKDF (reference sequence). CDR3 DNA sequence: TGTGCCACCAGCAGATCCAAGGAGGACACCGGGGAGCTGTTTTTT. Translated: CATSRSKEDTGELFF.

The V gene is TRBV14, the J gene TRBJ2-1, with TRBD2 as a possible D gene (5 bases). Trimming took 1 base from V and 3 from J, leaving 10 bases between them. The V gene's germline CDR1 is SGHDN and CDR2 FVKESK. This CDR3 has 15 residues. CDR3 bases: TGTGCCAGCAGCCAAGGGACTTCCCGCTACAATGAGCAGTTCTTC. The encoded protein is CASSQGTSRYNEQFF.

This chain uses TRBV5-6 with TRBJ1-6, with 8 bases matching TRBD1. The germline CDR1 and CDR2 sequences are SGHDT and YYEEEE. The J segment lost 9 bases and the V segment lost 4 bases, leaving 12 bases of the junction unmatched. The CDR3 spans 16 residues. In nucleotides, the CDR3 is TGTGCCAGCAGCAGACAGGGGCAAATAAGTGGTTCACCCCTCCACTTT. Translating it yields CASSRQGQISGSPLHF.

The sample holds one count of this clone. V and J are TRBV7-2 and TRBJ1-2; D may be TRBD1 (6 bases). The CDR3 extends over 13 amino acids. Trimming took off 5 bases at V and 6 bases at J, with 13 bases between the two ends. Germline values: CDR1 SGHTA, CDR2 FQGNSA. The CDR3 sequence is CASSSTGLDGYTF. The CDR3, as DNA: TGTGCCAGCAGCAGTACAGGGCTCGATGGCTACACCTTC.

This chain connects TRBV4-2 to TRBJ2-1; the D is unclear. This CDR3 spans 16 amino acids. The germline V and J ends were trimmed by 0 bases and 0 bases, with 9 bases remaining between them. From germline, CDR1 is LGHNA and CDR2 YNFKEQ. The CDR3 loop reads CASSQESPSSYNEQFF. In DNA, the CDR3 is TGTGCCAGCAGCCAAGAGAGTCCAAGCTCCTACAATGAGCAGTTCTTC.

The chain uses TRBV6-4 and TRBJ1-6; no reliable D call. This CDR3 region has 14 residues. V was shortened by 2 bases and J by 5 bases, with 7 bases between the two germline ends. CDR1 MRHNA and CDR2 SNTAGT come from the germline V gene. CDR3: CASSDGGDNSPLHF. CDR3 DNA sequence: TGTGCCAGCAGTGACGGCGGGGATAATTCACCCCTCCACTTT.

The V gene is TRBV5-1, the J gene TRBJ1-4; D uncertain. V lost 3 bases, J lost 8 bases, and 17 bases lay in between. Germline V gene lookup returns CDR1 SGHRS and CDR2 YFSETQ. The CDR3 length is 15 residues. This CDR3 is CASSSTPLSLEKLFF. CDR3 bases: TGCGCCAGCAGCTCTACTCCGTTGAGTCTGGAAAAACTGTTTTTT.

About this clone itself: An end of the junction does not agree with germline; a read error may underlie this. The chain has TRBV29-1 and TRBJ2-4; 10 nucleotides line up with TRBD1. Germline loops: CDR1 SQVTM, CDR2 ANQGSEA. This CDR3 contains 14 residues. The CDR3 loop is CSATWTGGRNIQYF. Written as DNA, the CDR3 is TGCAGCGCAACCTGGACAGGGGGTCGGAACATTCAGTACTTT. Filled out from reference TRBV29-1 and TRBJ2-4, the complete variable domain reads SAVISQKPSRDICQRGTSLTIQCQVDSQVTMMFWYRQQPGQSLTLIATANQGSEATYESGFVIDKFPISRPNLTFSTLTVSNMSPEDSSIYLCSATWTGGRNIQYFGAGTRLSVL.

This clone has just a few counts. The V and J genes are TRBV5-1 and TRBJ2-3; maybe TRBD1 (5 bases). The CDR3 has 14 amino acids. Deletions cut 0 bases from V and 3 bases from J, with 8 bases between. Germline V gene data show CDR1 as SGHRS and CDR2 as YFSETQ. CDR3 protein: CASSLAGWTDTQYF. Here the CDR3 DNA reads TGCGCCAGCAGCTTGGCAGGGTGGACAGATACGCAGTATTTT.

This clone is a singleton in its sample. The chain has TRBV6-6 and TRBJ1-1, with a tentative D call TRBD1 (5 bases). Germline V gives CDR1 MNHNY, CDR2 SVGAGI (reference sequence). The CDR3 is 16 residues long. The ends were cut back, 5 bases at V and 4 bases at J, with 20 bases in the middle. The CDR3 DNA sequence: TGTGCCAGCAGTGGGTCCTTACGGGGGAAGAGCACTGAAGCTTTCTTT. Its translation: CASSGSLRGKSTEAFF.